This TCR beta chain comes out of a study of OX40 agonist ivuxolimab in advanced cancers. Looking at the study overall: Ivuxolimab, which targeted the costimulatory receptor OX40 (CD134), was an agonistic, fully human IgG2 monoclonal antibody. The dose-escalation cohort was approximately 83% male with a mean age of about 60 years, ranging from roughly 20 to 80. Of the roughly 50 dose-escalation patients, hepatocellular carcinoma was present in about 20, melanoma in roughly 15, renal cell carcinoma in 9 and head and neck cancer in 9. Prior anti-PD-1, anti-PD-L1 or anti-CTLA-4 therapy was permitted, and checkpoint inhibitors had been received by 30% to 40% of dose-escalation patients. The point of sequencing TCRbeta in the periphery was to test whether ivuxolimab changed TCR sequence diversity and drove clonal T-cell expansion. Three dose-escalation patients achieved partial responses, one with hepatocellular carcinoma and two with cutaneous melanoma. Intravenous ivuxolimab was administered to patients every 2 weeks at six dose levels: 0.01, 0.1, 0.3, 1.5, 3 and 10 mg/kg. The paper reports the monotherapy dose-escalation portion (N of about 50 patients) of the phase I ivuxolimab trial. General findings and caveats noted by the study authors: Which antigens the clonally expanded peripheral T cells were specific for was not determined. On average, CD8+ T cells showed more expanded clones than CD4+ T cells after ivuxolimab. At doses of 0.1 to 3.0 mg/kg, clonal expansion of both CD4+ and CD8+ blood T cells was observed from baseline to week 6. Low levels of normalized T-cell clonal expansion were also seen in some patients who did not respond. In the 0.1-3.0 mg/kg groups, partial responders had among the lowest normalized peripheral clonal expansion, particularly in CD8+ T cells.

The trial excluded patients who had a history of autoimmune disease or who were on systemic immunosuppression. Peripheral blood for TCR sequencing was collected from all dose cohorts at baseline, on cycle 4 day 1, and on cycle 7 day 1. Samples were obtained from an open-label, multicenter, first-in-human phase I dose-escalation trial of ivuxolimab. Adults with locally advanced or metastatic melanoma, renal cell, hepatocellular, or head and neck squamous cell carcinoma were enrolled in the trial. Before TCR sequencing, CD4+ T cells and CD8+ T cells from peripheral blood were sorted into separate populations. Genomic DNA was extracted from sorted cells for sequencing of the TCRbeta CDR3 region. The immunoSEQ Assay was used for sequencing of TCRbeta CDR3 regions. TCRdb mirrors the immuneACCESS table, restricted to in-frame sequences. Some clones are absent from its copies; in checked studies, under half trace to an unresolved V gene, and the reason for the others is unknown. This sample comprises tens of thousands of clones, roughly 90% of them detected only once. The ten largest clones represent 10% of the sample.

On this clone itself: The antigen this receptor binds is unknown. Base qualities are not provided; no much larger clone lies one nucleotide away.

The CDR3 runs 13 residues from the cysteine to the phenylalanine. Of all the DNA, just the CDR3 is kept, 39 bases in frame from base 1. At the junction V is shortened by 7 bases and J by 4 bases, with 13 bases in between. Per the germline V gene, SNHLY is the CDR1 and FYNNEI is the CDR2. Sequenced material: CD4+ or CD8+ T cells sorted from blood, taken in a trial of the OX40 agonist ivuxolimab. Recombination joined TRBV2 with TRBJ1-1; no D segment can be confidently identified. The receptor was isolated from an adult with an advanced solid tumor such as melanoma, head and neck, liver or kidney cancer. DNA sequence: TGTGCCAGCATTTTCGACCTGGGCACTGAAGCTTTCTTT. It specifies CASIFDLGTEAFF.